The present T cell receptor (beta chain) was sequenced within a study of blood T cells in healthy people across ages. Healthy individuals of Caucasian origin from Russia, aged roughly 6 to 90, served as donors. It was ten milliliters of peripheral blood that were drawn from each donor. This clonotype has only a few counts. Its antigen is still unknown. With a J-beta primer mix and a sample-barcoded 5' primer, a second PCR ran 7 to 11 cycles. TCRdb analysed the 5' RACE reads with MiXCR anew, one entry per CDR3 protein. The sample shows nearly 1 million distinct CDR3 sequences, about 53% of them seen only once. CDR1 is SGHVS and CDR2 is FQNEAQ in the germline V gene. The CDR3 spans 20 residues. Trimming took off 0 bases at V and 0 bases at J, with 22 bases between the two ends. Study conclusions and caveats: Long-lived and aged donors differed, with more naive CD4+ cells and higher diversity in the long-lived.

This receptor was taken from a woman aged 60-70 years in good health. Sequenced material: blood. The chain employs TRBV7-8 and TRBJ2-3; D is perhaps TRBD1 or TRBD2 (6 bases each). This chain's CDR3 is CASSLALLGGTDFSTDTQYF. The CDR3 nucleotides read TGTGCCAGCAGCTTAGCGCTCTTGGGGGGCACGGACTTTAGCACAGATACGCAGTATTTT.